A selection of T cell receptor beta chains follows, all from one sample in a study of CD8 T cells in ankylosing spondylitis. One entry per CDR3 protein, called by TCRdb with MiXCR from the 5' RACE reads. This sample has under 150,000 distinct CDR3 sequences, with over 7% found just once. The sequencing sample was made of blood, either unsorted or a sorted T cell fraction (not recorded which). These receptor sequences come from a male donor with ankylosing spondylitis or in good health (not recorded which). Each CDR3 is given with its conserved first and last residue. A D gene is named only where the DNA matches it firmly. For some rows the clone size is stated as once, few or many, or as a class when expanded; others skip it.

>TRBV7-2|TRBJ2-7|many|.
CASSFGSGPNSYEQYF
TGTGCCAGCAGCTTCGGGAGCGGGCCTAACTCCTACGAGCAGTACTTC
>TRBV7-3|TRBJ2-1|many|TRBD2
CASAQRERSYNEQFF
TGTGCCAGCGCCCAGCGGGAGAGATCGTACAATGAGCAGTTCTTC
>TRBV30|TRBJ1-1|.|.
CAWTPGQNTEAFF
TGTGCCTGGACCCCAGGACAGAACACTGAAGCTTTCTTT
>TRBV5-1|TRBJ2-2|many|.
CASSLVWGNTGELFF
TGCGCCAGCAGCTTGGTGTGGGGGAACACCGGGGAGCTGTTTTTT
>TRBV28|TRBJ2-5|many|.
CASSLGGAADQETQYF
TGTGCCAGCAGTTTGGGGGGGGCCGCCGACCAAGAGACCCAGTACTTC
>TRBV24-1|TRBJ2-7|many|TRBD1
CATSPRTGTYEQYF
TGTGCCACCAGCCCAAGGACAGGGACCTACGAGCAGTACTTC
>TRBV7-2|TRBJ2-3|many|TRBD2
CASRQWATSGSTDTQYF
TGTGCCAGCAGACAATGGGCGACTAGCGGTAGCACAGATACGCAGTATTTT
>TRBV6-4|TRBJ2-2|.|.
CASSEGTGELFF
TGTGCCAGCAGTGAGGGAACCGGGGAGCTGTTTTTT
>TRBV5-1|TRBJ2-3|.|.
CASSLESTTDTQYF
TGCGCCAGCAGCTTGGAGTCTACCACAGATACGCAGTATTTT
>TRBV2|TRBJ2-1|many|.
CASSETHGYNEQFF
TGTGCCAGCAGTGAGACCCACGGCTACAATGAGCAGTTCTTC
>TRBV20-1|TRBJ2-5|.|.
CSVSSPRQETQYF
TGCAGTGTTAGTAGCCCTCGACAAGAGACCCAGTACTTC
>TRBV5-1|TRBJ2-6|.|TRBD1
CASSLTGTGSTGANVLTF
TGCGCCAGCAGCTTGACCGGGACAGGGTCCACTGGGGCCAACGTCCTGACTTTC
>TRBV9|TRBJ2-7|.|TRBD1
CASSVAGGSLYEQYF
TGTGCCAGCAGCGTAGCAGGGGGCTCTCTCTACGAGCAGTACTTC
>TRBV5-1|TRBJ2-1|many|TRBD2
CASSPREGRLNEQFF
TGCGCCAGCAGCCCACGGGAGGGCCGCCTCAATGAGCAGTTCTTC
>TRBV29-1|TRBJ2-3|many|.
CSALTTDTQYF
TGCAGCGCCCTGACCACGGATACGCAGTATTTT
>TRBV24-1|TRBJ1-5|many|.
CATSDLPGDDQPQHF
TGTGCCACCAGTGATTTGCCGGGGGACGATCAGCCCCAGCATTTT
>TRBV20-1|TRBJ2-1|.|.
CSANKRALGYNEQFF
TGCAGTGCGAATAAGCGGGCGCTCGGGTACAATGAGCAGTTCTTC
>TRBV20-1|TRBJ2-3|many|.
CSARPGSGGTQYF
TGCAGTGCCCGCCCCGGGTCCGGTGGTACGCAGTATTTT
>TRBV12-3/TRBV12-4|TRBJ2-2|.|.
CASSLGQTNTGGLFF
TGTGCCAGCAGTTTAGGACAGACGAACACCGGGGGGCTGTTTTTT
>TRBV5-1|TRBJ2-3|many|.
CASSSGDGGTSKVTDTQYF
TGCGCCAGCAGCTCAGGGGACGGTGGCACCTCGAAGGTCACAGATACGCAGTATTTT
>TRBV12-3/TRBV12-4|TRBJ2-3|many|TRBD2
CASSFKASGTADTQYF
TGTGCCAGCAGTTTTAAGGCTAGCGGGACGGCAGATACGCAGTATTTT
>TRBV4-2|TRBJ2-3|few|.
CASSQDDGTYTDTQYF
TGTGCCAGCAGCCAAGATGACGGAACATACACAGATACGCAGTATTTT
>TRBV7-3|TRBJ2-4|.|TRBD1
CASSLDGTGLNIQYF
TGTGCCAGCAGCTTGGACGGGACAGGGCTAAACATTCAGTACTTC